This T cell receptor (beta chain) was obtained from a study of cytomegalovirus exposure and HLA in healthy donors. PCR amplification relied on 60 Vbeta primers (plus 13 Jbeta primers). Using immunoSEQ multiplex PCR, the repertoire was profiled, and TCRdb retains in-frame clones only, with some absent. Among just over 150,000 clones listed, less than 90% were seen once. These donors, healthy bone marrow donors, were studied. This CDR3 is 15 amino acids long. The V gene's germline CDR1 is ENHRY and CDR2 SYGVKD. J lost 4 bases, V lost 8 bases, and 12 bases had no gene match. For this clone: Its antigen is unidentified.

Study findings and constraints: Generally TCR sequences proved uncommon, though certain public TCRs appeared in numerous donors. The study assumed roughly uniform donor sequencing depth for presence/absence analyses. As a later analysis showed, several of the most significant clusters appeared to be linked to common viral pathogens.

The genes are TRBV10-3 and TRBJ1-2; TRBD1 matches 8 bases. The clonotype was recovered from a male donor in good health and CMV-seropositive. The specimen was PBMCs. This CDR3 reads CAIRLPLDRGYGYTF. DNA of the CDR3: TGTGCCATCCGCCTCCCCCTTGACAGGGGCTATGGCTACACCTTC.